The source of this T cell receptor beta chain is a study of blood T cell repertoires in COVID-19. Study context: Whether acute or convalescent, the COVID-19 samples came from the United States, Italy and Spain.

Per the authors' pipeline: Researchers report that nucleated cell counts were estimated from reference gene primer amplification. TCRdb's copy holds only in-frame clones and misses some; the assay was immunoSEQ multiplex PCR. V and J calls and clone size follow that table, whereas D and trimming were derived from the DNA. This sample has 200,000 to 300,000 clones, with 83% found just once. The count of this clone is one. CDR1 and CDR2 (germline): MGHDK, SYGVNS. CDR3 length: 13 amino acids. The V segment lost 8 bases and the J segment 0 bases; nucleotides outside the gene matches: 2. The sequence derives from a human donor in a cohort sampled during active COVID-19. Sequencing was done on a sample of peripheral blood. The chain recombines TRBV25-1 with TRBJ2-3; 7 bases line up with TRBD1. As DNA, the CDR3 is TGTGCCAGCGGGACAGCTAGCACAGATACGCAGTATTTT. Protein product: CASGTASTDTQYF.